The T cell receptor (beta chain) under discussion was sequenced for a study of blood T cell repertoires in COVID-19. At the level of the study: Donors in the United States, Italy and Spain gave samples during acute or convalescent COVID-19. PBMCs, B-cell-depleted T cells, or T cells provided the cDNA or gDNA that made up the material.

Per the original methods: The authors estimated nucleated cell counts from reference gene primer amplification. The assay was immunoSEQ multiplex PCR, and TCRdb's table has in-frame clones only and misses some. From that table come the V and J calls and clone size; the DNA was used to work out D and trimming. Of a few hundred thousand clones listed, over 75% are singletons. Looked up from germline, CDR1 is MNHEY and CDR2 is SMNVEV (reference sequence). Between the trimmed V and J ends, which lost 1 base and 4 bases, there was a span of 5 bases. The CDR3 consists of 13 residues. This receptor was taken from a woman aged 55-70 years with acute or convalescent COVID-19. Sequencing input: peripheral blood. This chain uses TRBV27 with TRBJ2-1; D uncertain. The CDR3 DNA reads as TGTGCCAGCAGTTTATGGCAGTACAATGAGCAGTTCTTC. As protein: CASSLWQYNEQFF.